Listed below are T cell receptor beta chains from one sample, sequenced in a study of regulatory T cells in long-lasting Graves disease. MiXCR, run by TCRdb on the multiplex PCR reads, gives a single entry per CDR3 protein. The sample carries about 610,000 distinct CDR3 sequences, about 15% recorded once. The sample also formed part of further work on T cells in Graves' hyperthyroidism and ophthalmopathy.

The sample was peripheral blood mononuclear cells (PBMCs), taken at new diagnosis, from a patient treated with antithyroid drugs. Every receptor here comes from a man in his late teens or twenties with Graves disease. CDR3s include the opening cysteine and the closing phenylalanine or tryptophan. Each record gives: J gene, clone size, V gene, D gene, CDR3 DNA, CDR3 protein. D genes are given only for firm matches. Clone size is stated in some rows and not others, as once, few, many or a class when expanded.

TRBJ2-5,many,TRBV28,NA,TGTGCCAGCAGTTTAAATATACGGGACGGTGAGGAGACCCAGTACTTC,CASSLNIRDGEETQYF
TRBJ2-7,many,TRBV28,NA,TGTGCCAGCAGTTCGTCGGGAGCCTCCAACTACGAGCAGTACTTC,CASSSSGASNYEQYF
TRBJ1-5,few,TRBV20-1,TRBD1,TGCAGTGCTAGGGGCGAACAGGGGATCGGGTTCTGGCAGCCCCAGCATTTT,CSARGEQGIGFWQPQHF
TRBJ1-6,NA,TRBV5-4,TRBD1,TGTGCCAGCAGCACCCGACAGGGGCGGGATTCACCCCTCCACTTT,CASSTRQGRDSPLHF
TRBJ1-1,few,TRBV27,NA,TGTGCCAGCAGGCCTCGTCGAAGGAACACTGAAGCTTTCTTT,CASRPRRRNTEAFF
TRBJ2-5,many,TRBV29-1,NA,TGCAGCGTATTCGACAGGACCCAAGAGACCCAGTACTTC,CSVFDRTQETQYF
TRBJ2-7,NA,TRBV6-1,NA,TGTGCCAGCACCGAAAGGGGGACCCCAACCTACGAGCAGTACTTC,CASTERGTPTYEQYF
TRBJ1-5,many,TRBV10-3,NA,TGTGCCATCAGTGAGTCGATCGGGGACCAGCCCCAGCATTTT,CAISESIGDQPQHF
TRBJ1-1,few,TRBV20-1,NA,TGCAGTGCTAGAGGAAAGTTGAACACTGAAGCTTTCTTT,CSARGKLNTEAFF
TRBJ1-5,many,TRBV2,TRBD1,TGTGCCAGCAGGCTTTTTGACAGGGAAAATCAGCCCCAGCATTTT,CASRLFDRENQPQHF
TRBJ2-7,many,TRBV5-1,TRBD2,TGCGCCAGCAGCCCTAGCGGGACGAGCACCTACGAGCAGTACTTC,CASSPSGTSTYEQYF
TRBJ1-1,many,TRBV6-5,NA,TGTGCCAGCAGTTACGGGGGGATTGAAGCTTTCTTT,CASSYGGIEAFF
TRBJ2-2,many,TRBV20-1,NA,TGCAGTGCTCCGGACAGGAACACCGGGGAGCTGTTTTTT,CSAPDRNTGELFF
TRBJ2-7,many,TRBV11-2,TRBD1,TGTGCCAGCAGCCCCCGACAGGGGGTCGACGAGCAGTACTTC,CASSPRQGVDEQYF
TRBJ2-3,many,TRBV6-2/TRBV6-3,TRBD2,TGTGCCAGCCAGCGGGAGCCCGCCCTTAGCACAGATACGCAGTATTTT,CASQREPALSTDTQYF
TRBJ1-2,NA,TRBV2,TRBD1,TGTGCCAGCAGCTTAGGGAACAGGGGTAACTATGGCTACACCTTC,CASSLGNRGNYGYTF
TRBJ1-6,NA,TRBV6-1,NA,TGTGCCAGCAGTGCTACTTGGAGCGGGAGATCACCCCTCCACTTT,CASSATWSGRSPLHF
TRBJ2-4,many,TRBV6-5,NA,TGTGCCAGCAGTTACTCTTTTCGCGAAGACAAAAACATTCAGTACTTC,CASSYSFREDKNIQYF
TRBJ2-4,NA,TRBV29-1,NA,TGCAGCGTTGCGGATGCGATTATTCAGTACTTC,CSVADAIIQYF
TRBJ2-6,NA,TRBV19,NA,TGTGCCAGTAGTACGTCAGCGAGCGGGGCCAACGTCCTGACTTTC,CASSTSASGANVLTF
TRBJ2-1,many,TRBV20-1,TRBD2,TGCAGTGCTACTAGCGGGAGGGCCGGGAATGAGCAGTTCTTC,CSATSGRAGNEQFF
TRBJ1-6,NA,TRBV19,NA,TGTGCCAGTCGACAGGTTGATAATTCACCCCTCCACTTT,CASRQVDNSPLHF
TRBJ2-1,many,TRBV5-1,NA,TGCGCCAGCAGCCTTTTCCGACAGAGCTCCTACAATGAGCAGTTCTTC,CASSLFRQSSYNEQFF
TRBJ2-7,few,TRBV7-2,NA,TGTGCCGGAGGGGGGGTCGGCGGCGGCTCCTACGAGCAGTACTTC,CAGGGVGGGSYEQYF
TRBJ2-7,many,TRBV5-1,NA,TGCGCCAGCAGCTTTCTAGAGAGCTCCTACGAGCAGTACTTC,CASSFLESSYEQYF
TRBJ1-1,many,TRBV28,NA,TGTGCCAGCACCAGCTCAGGCTTCGACACTGAAGCTTTCTTT,CASTSSGFDTEAFF
TRBJ2-1,NA,TRBV2,NA,TGTGCCAGCGACCTTAGCGGCACCGCCGGGAATGAGCAGTTCTTC,CASDLSGTAGNEQFF
TRBJ2-5,many,TRBV28,TRBD1,TGTGCCAGCAGTCTACCCGGGACAGCCCAAGAGACCCAGTACTTC,CASSLPGTAQETQYF
TRBJ2-3,few,TRBV20-1,NA,TGCAGTGCTAGAGTTCCCTCCACTAGCACAGATACGCAGTATTTT,CSARVPSTSTDTQYF
TRBJ2-7,many,TRBV11-2,NA,TGTGCCAGCAGCGGGGTACAGGGTGGCGAGCAGTACTTC,CASSGVQGGEQYF
TRBJ1-5,few,TRBV30,NA,TGTGCCTGGACCGGGCAGGCATATAGCAATCAGCCCCAGCATTTT,CAWTGQAYSNQPQHF
TRBJ2-1,many,TRBV24-1,NA,TGTGCCACCAGTGATTTCGCCAACAATGAGCAGTTCTTC,CATSDFANNEQFF
TRBJ2-1,many,TRBV7-3,NA,TGTGCCAGCAGCCCGAACGGGGGATATGAGCAGTTCTTC,CASSPNGGYEQFF
TRBJ1-1,NA,TRBV4-1,TRBD1,TGCGCCAGCAGCATTTGGACAGGGGAGTTCACTGAAGCTTTCTTT,CASSIWTGEFTEAFF
TRBJ2-1,many,TRBV5-1,NA,TGCGCCAGCAGCTTGGCCGGGTGGGGGACGTACAATGAGCAGTTCTTC,CASSLAGWGTYNEQFF
TRBJ1-1,many,TRBV20-1,NA,TGCAGTGCGGCGAGTGGGCATCGCACTGAAGCTTTCTTT,CSAASGHRTEAFF
TRBJ1-1,many,TRBV25-1,NA,TGTGCCAGCAGTGAAAACCCGGACCCGAACACTGAAGCTTTCTTT,CASSENPDPNTEAFF
TRBJ1-4,NA,TRBV15,NA,TGTGCCACCAGCAGAGGCGTGGGTGCCGGGAATGAAAAACTGTTTTTT,CATSRGVGAGNEKLFF
TRBJ2-1,many,TRBV7-9,NA,TGTGCCAGCAGCTTAGCCGGTAGCGGTGCTTACAATGAGCAGTTCTTC,CASSLAGSGAYNEQFF